The present TCR beta chain was sequenced within a study of cytomegalovirus exposure and HLA in healthy donors. The V end lost 4 bases, the J end lost 6 bases, and 18 bases lay between the germline ends. This CDR3 region has 16 residues. The germline V gene encodes CDR1 SGHNT and CDR2 YENEEA. The PCR used 60 Vbeta and 13 Jbeta primers. This table comes from immunoSEQ multiplex PCR, and its TCRdb copy is limited to in-frame clones, with some not included. The data contain 130,000 to 150,000 clones, roughly 80% of them singletons. Sequencing input: PBMCs. The chain employs TRBV11-3 and TRBJ2-2; D is perhaps TRBD2 (6 bases). The receptor was derived from a woman aged 45 to 65 in good health and CMV-seronegative. The chain's CDR3 is CASSSTGTSFSGELFF. The CDR3 DNA is TGTGCCAGCAGCTCCACCGGGACTTCCTTCTCCGGGGAGCTGTTTTTT. The full variable domain, completed using reference TRBV11-3 and TRBJ2-2, is EAGVVQSPRYKIIEKKQPVAFWCNPISGHNTLYWYLQNLGQGPELLIRYENEEAVDDSQLPKDRFSAERLKGVDSTLKIQPAELGDSAVYLCASSSTGTSFSGELFFGEGSRLTVL.